A selection of T cell receptor beta chains follows, all from one sample in a study of shared clonotypes between healthy human individuals. Here immunoSEQ multiplex PCR was the method, and the copy in TCRdb shows in-frame clones only, minus some. This sample has around 1 million clones, with about three quarters found just once. The sample comprised memory CD4+ T cells sorted from blood. The receptors were sampled from a man between 18 and 35 years old in good health. CDR3s include the opening cysteine and the closing phenylalanine or tryptophan. Fields, in order: clone size, J gene, D gene, V gene, CDR3 protein, CDR3 DNA. D genes are given only for firm matches. Only some rows state a clone size, as once, few, many or a class for expanded clones.

>.|TRBJ2-3|.|TRBV7-2
CASSADVRQYF
TGTGCCAGCAGCGCGGACGTCCGGCAGTATTTT
>.|TRBJ1-1|.|TRBV28
CASSPSVAGSGNTEAFF
TGTGCCAGCAGTCCGAGTGTGGCAGGCTCGGGAAACACTGAAGCTTTCTTT
>.|TRBJ1-6|.|TRBV27
CASSFYPDKGTPLHF
TGTGCCAGCAGTTTTTACCCGGACAAGGGCACACCCCTCCACTTT
>.|TRBJ2-5|.|TRBV5-1
CASSWILQETQYF
TGCGCCAGCAGCTGGATCTTGCAAGAGACCCAGTACTTC
>many|TRBJ2-1|.|TRBV10-3
CATRRGGENEQFF
TGTGCCACCCGGAGGGGCGGAGAAAATGAGCAGTTCTTC
>.|TRBJ2-3|TRBD2|TRBV7-3
CASSPETSGGPDTQYF
TGTGCCAGCAGCCCAGAAACTAGCGGGGGGCCAGATACGCAGTATTTT
>.|TRBJ1-1|.|TRBV19
CASSIFGGNTEAFF
TGTGCCAGTAGTATTTTTGGAGGAAACACTGAAGCTTTCTTT
>few|TRBJ2-7|.|TRBV2
CASSALYEQYF
TGTGCCAGCAGTGCCCTTTACGAGCAGTACTTC
>.|TRBJ2-7|TRBD1|TRBV19
CASSIWTGENPYEQYF
TGTGCCAGTAGTATCTGGACAGGGGAAAATCCCTACGAGCAGTACTTC
>.|TRBJ1-1|.|TRBV30
CAWSRGMNTEAFF
TGTGCCTGGAGCAGGGGAATGAACACTGAAGCTTTCTTT
>.|TRBJ2-1|.|TRBV19
CASSIGSLTYNEQFF
TGTGCCAGTAGTATAGGTAGCTTGACCTACAATGAGCAGTTCTTC
>.|TRBJ2-7|TRBD2|TRBV6-5
CASRAGLASFSEQYF
TGTGCCAGCAGAGCCGGACTAGCCTCTTTCTCCGAGCAGTACTTC
>.|TRBJ1-5|.|TRBV4-2
CASSQEKHNQPQHF
TGTGCCAGCAGCCAAGAGAAGCACAATCAGCCCCAGCATTTT
>.|TRBJ2-1|.|TRBV6-1
CASSDWPQQFF
TGTGCCAGCAGTGATTGGCCTCAGCAGTTCTTC
>.|TRBJ2-1|TRBD2|TRBV7-7
CASSAGTSGGYNEQFF
TGTGCTAGCAGCGCCGGGACTAGCGGGGGGTACAATGAGCAGTTCTTC
>.|TRBJ2-2|.|TRBV5-1
CASSDLNTGELFF
TGCGCCAGCAGCGATCTGAACACCGGGGAGCTGTTTTTT
>.|TRBJ2-7|TRBD2|TRBV5-4
CASTHREEGKGKDSYEQYF
TGTGCCAGCACGCACCGGGAGGAGGGCAAAGGAAAAGACTCCTACGAGCAGTACTTC
>.|TRBJ1-5|.|TRBV6-4
CASSDLETNNSNQPQHF
TGTGCCAGCAGTGACTTAGAAACAAACAATAGCAATCAGCCCCAGCATTTT
>.|TRBJ1-6|TRBD1|TRBV19
CASTAGGSNSPLHF
TGTGCCAGTACCGCAGGGGGATCTAATTCACCCCTCCACTTT
>few|TRBJ1-2|.|TRBV6-6
CASSNYGYTF
TGTGCCAGCAGTAACTATGGCTACACCTTC
>.|TRBJ2-7|.|TRBV6-1
CASSGATLIDYEQYF
TGTGCCAGCAGTGGAGCGACCCTGATTGACTACGAGCAGTACTTC
>.|TRBJ2-3|.|TRBV5-8
CASSRLVQGSDTQYF
TGTGCCAGCAGCAGACTAGTACAAGGGTCGGATACGCAGTATTTT
>.|TRBJ1-6|.|TRBV4-1
CASSQEDSPNSPLHF
TGCGCCAGCAGCCAGGAAGACAGTCCTAATTCACCCCTCCACTTT
>few|TRBJ1-1|.|TRBV2
CASSLPKAEAFF
TGTGCCAGCAGCCTGCCGAAAGCTGAAGCTTTCTTT
>many|TRBJ1-6|.|TRBV27
CASSLSRVLGALNSPLHF
TGTGCCAGCAGTTTATCGCGAGTGTTGGGGGCGCTTAATTCACCCCTCCACTTT
>.|TRBJ1-2|.|TRBV30
CAWSPRGSRWANYGYTF
TGTGCCTGGAGCCCGCGGGGCAGCCGATGGGCTAACTATGGCTACACCTTC
>.|TRBJ2-2|.|TRBV5-1
CASSATGVGNTGELFF
TGCGCCAGCAGCGCTACAGGAGTCGGAAACACCGGGGAGCTGTTTTTT
>.|TRBJ1-3|.|TRBV6-1
CASGATARNTIYF
TGTGCCAGCGGGGCGACAGCGCGAAACACCATATATTTT
>.|TRBJ2-5|.|TRBV6-1
CASSDGGETQYF
TGTGCCAGCAGTGATGGGGGAGAGACCCAGTACTTC
>.|TRBJ1-2|.|TRBV5-6
CASSSPGTPNYNTF
TGTGCCAGCAGCTCACCCGGGACACCCAACTATAACACCTTC
>.|TRBJ1-6|TRBD1|TRBV7-6
CASSPGTGRNSPLHF
TGTGCCAGCAGTCCCGGGACAGGGCGTAATTCACCCCTCCACTTT
>.|TRBJ2-1|TRBD2|TRBV5-1
CASSLEGRLASNEQFF
TGCGCCAGCAGCTTGGAAGGGAGACTAGCGAGCAATGAGCAGTTCTTC
>.|TRBJ1-4|.|TRBV5-1
CASNIQGEKLFF
TGCGCCAGCAACATCCAGGGGGAAAAACTGTTTTTT
>few|TRBJ1-1|.|TRBV18
CASSPKGNTEAFF
TGTGCCAGCTCACCCAAGGGGAACACTGAAGCTTTCTTT
>.|TRBJ2-1|.|TRBV7-2
CASSLSVGEQFF
TGTGCCAGCAGCTTATCGGTGGGGGAGCAGTTCTTC
>.|TRBJ2-6|.|TRBV6-1
CASSEGSGANVLTF
TGTGCCAGCAGTGAGGGGTCCGGGGCCAACGTCCTGACTTTC
>.|TRBJ1-5|.|TRBV6-1
CASRRDSNQPQHF
TGTGCCAGCAGGCGAGATAGCAATCAGCCCCAGCATTTT
>few|TRBJ2-7|.|TRBV7-2
CASSPDLSPYEQYF
TGTGCCAGCAGCCCCGACCTCAGTCCCTACGAGCAGTACTTC
>.|TRBJ1-3|.|TRBV19
CASRWRGSGNTIYF
TGTGCCAGCCGCTGGAGGGGCTCTGGAAACACCATATATTTT
>.|TRBJ2-1|TRBD2|TRBV7-8
CASSLGTSGNNEQFF
TGTGCCAGCAGCTTAGGGACTAGCGGGAACAATGAGCAGTTCTTC
>few|TRBJ1-4|TRBD1|TRBV28
CASGTGGHEKLFF
TGTGCCAGCGGGACAGGAGGTCACGAAAAACTGTTTTTT
>.|TRBJ2-1|.|TRBV6-5
CASSHAAPSYNEQFF
TGTGCCAGCAGTCACGCGGCGCCTTCCTACAATGAGCAGTTCTTC
>.|TRBJ2-7|.|TRBV2
CASNVATTYEQYF
TGTGCCAGCAACGTCGCCACTACCTACGAGCAGTACTTC
>.|TRBJ2-3|.|TRBV11-2
CASSLGLTSGDTQYF
TGTGCCAGCAGCTTAGGACTCACATCCGGAGATACGCAGTATTTT
>once|TRBJ2-3|.|TRBV5-6
CASSLRSGRTDTQYF
TGTGCCAGCAGCTTGAGATCGGGACGCACAGATACGCAGTATTTT